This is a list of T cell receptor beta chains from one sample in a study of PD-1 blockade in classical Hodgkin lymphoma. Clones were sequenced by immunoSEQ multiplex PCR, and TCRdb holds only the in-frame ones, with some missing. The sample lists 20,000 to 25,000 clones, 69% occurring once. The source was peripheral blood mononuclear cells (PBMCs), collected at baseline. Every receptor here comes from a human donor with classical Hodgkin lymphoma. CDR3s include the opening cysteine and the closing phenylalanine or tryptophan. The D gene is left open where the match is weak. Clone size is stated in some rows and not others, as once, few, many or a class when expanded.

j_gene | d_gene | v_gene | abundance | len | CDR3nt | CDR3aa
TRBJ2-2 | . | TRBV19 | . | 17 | TGTGCCGGTAGTCCCGGCCCCCGGGACGGGAGAACCGGGGAGCTGTTTTTT | CAGSPGPRDGRTGELFF
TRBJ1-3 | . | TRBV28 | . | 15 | TGTGCCAGCAGTGGGGGACCCGGCTCTGGAAACACCATATATTTT | CASSGGPGSGNTIYF
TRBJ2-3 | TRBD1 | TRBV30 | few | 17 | TGTGCCTGGAGTAGGATTCAGGGGGCGACTAGCACAGATACGCAGTATTTT | CAWSRIQGATSTDTQYF
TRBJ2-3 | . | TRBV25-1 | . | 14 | TGTGCCAGCAGTGAGGGAGGCAGCACAGATACGCAGTATTTT | CASSEGGSTDTQYF
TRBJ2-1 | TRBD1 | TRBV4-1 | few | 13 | TGCGCCAGCAGCCAACCAGGGGGCGATGAGCAGTTCTTC | CASSQPGGDEQFF
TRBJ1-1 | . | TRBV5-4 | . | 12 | TGTGCCAGCAGCTTGATCGGACTTGAAGCTTTCTTT | CASSLIGLEAFF
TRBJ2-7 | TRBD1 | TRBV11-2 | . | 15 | TGTGTCAGCAGCCGATGGGGACAGGTTGCCTACGAGCAGTACTTC | CVSSRWGQVAYEQYF
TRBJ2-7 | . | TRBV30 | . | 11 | TGTGCCTGGAGTGTTGTCTACGAGCAGTACTTC | CAWSVVYEQYF
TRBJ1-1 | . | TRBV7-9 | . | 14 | TGTGCCAGCAGCTTAGGGTTTACCAACACTGAAGCTTTCTTT | CASSLGFTNTEAFF
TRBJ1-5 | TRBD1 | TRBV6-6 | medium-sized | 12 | TGTGCCAGCCGACAGGGCGGTCAGCCCCAGCATTTT | CASRQGGQPQHF
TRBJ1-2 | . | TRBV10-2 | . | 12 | TGCGCCAGCAGTGAGTCAAGCTATGGCTACACCTTC | CASSESSYGYTF
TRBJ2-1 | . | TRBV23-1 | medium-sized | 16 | TGCGCCAGCAGTCTTTGTTTCTTCGGCGTTTACAATGAGCAGTTCTTC | CASSLCFFGVYNEQFF
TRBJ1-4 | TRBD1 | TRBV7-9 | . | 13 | TGTGCCAGCAGTGACCGGGACAGTGAAAAACTGTTTTTT | CASSDRDSEKLFF
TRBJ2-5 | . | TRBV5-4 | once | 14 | TGTGCCAGCAGCTTGACAGGCCTGCCAGAGACCCAGTACTTC | CASSLTGLPETQYF
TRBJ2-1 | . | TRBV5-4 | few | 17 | TGTGCCAGCAGCTTGGCTTCCTGGACCAGCCCCAACAATGAGCAGTTCTTC | CASSLASWTSPNNEQFF
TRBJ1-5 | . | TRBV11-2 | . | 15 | TGTGCCAGCAGCTTATATGACAGCCCCAATCAGCCCCAGCATTTT | CASSLYDSPNQPQHF
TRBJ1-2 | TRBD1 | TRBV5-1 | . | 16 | TGCGCCAGCAGCCCGGGACAGGGGATTATCGAGAATGGCCACACCTTC | CASSPGQGIIENGHTF
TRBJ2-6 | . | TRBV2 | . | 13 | TGTGCCAGCGTAGAAGCTGGGGCCAACGTCCTGACTTTC | CASVEAGANVLTF
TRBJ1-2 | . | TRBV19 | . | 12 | TGTGCCAGTAGTGCCGGACTTTTTGGCTACACCTTC | CASSAGLFGYTF